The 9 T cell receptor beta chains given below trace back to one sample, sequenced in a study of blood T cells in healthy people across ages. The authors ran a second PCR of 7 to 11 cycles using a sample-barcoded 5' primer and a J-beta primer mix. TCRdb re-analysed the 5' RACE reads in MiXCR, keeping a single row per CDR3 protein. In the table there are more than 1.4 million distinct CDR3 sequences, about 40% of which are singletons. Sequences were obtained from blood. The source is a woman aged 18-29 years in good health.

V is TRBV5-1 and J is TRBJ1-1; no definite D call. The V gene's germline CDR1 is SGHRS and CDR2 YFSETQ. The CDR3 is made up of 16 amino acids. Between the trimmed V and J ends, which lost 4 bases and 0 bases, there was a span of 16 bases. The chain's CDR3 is CASSGGFGLLNTEAFF. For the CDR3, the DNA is TGCGCCAGCAGCGGAGGGTTTGGACTGTTGAACACTGAAGCTTTCTTT.

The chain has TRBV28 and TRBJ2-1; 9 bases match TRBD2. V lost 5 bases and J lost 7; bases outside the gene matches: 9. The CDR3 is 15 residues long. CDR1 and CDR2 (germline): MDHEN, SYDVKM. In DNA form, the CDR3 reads TGTGCCAGCAGTCCAAGGCGGGGGGGCCTTAATGAGCAGTTCTTC. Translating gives CASSPRRGGLNEQFF.

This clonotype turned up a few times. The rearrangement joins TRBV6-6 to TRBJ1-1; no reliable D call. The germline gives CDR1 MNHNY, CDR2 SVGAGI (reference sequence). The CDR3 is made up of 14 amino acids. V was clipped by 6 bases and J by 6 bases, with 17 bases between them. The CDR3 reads CASSPDTAGSEAFF. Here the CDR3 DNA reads TGTGCCAGCAGCCCCGACACGGCGGGCTCTGAAGCTTTCTTT.

CDR3 bases: TGTGCCAGCAGGCCCCCCGGCCAGGCGGAAAAACTGTTTTTT. This sequence encodes CASRPPGQAEKLFF. V is TRBV28 and J is TRBJ1-4; D is unresolved. This CDR3 comprises 14 residues. Germline CDR1 MDHEN, CDR2 SYDVKM. V was clipped by 6 bases and J by 8 bases, with 16 bases between them.

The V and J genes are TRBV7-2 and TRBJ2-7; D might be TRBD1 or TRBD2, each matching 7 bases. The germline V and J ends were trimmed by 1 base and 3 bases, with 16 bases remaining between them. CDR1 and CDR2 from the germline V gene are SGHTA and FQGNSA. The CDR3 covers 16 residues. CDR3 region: CASSLGGGQRIYEQYF. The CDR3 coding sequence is TGTGCCAGCAGCTTAGGGGGGGGACAGCGGATCTACGAGCAGTACTTC.

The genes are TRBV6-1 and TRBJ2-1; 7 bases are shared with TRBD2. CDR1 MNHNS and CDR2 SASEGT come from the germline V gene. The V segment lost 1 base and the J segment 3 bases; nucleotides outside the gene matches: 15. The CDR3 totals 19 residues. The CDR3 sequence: CASSEGNSGWTRFYNEQFF. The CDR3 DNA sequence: TGTGCCAGCAGTGAAGGAAATAGCGGGTGGACCCGATTCTACAATGAGCAGTTCTTC.

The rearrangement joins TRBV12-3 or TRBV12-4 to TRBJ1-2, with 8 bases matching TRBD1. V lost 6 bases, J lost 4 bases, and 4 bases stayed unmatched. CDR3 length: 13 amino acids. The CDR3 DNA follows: TGTGCCAGCAGACCGACAGGGGTCTATGGCTACACCTTC. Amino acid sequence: CASRPTGVYGYTF.

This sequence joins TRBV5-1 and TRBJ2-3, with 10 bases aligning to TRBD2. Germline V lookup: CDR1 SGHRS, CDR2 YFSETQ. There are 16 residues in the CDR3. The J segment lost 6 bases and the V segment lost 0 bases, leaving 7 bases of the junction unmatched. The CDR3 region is CASSLVGAGGPDTQYF. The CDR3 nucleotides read TGCGCCAGCAGCTTGGTTGGAGCGGGGGGGCCGGATACGCAGTATTTT.

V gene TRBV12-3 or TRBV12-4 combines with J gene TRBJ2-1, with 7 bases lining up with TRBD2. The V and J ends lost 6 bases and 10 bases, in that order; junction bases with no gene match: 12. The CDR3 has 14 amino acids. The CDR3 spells CASSPFRRGWEQFF. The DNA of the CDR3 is TGTGCCAGCAGCCCCTTCCGGCGGGGGTGGGAGCAGTTCTTC.